These 18 T cell receptor beta chains came from one sample sequenced in a study of Ad26.COV2.S vaccination and SARS-CoV-2 variants (dated by TCRdb to the early 2020s). This specimen's treatment or condition label, per the study, means: about 20 received Ad26.COV2.S at low or high dose, single or two shots; about 5 received placebo; per-sample allocation not given. Repertoires of vaccine and placebo recipients were sequenced from samples collected on day 63 after the first injection. Libraries were built with the immunoSEQ multiplex PCR assay. Held by TCRdb, this immuneACCESS table contains in-frame sequences only and omits some clones. Under half of the omission traces to an unresolved V gene where checked; the cause of the rest is unknown. For this sample the table gives 410,000 or so clones, of which roughly 90% were detected only once. The top ten clones comprise more than 1.5% of the sample.

This specimen was peripheral blood, taken in a trial of Ad26.COV2.S vaccine versus placebo. The origin of the receptors is a person aged 18-65 years who received the Ad26.COV2.S COVID-19 vaccine or a placebo.

The chain joins TRBV3-1 (or the pseudogene TRBV3-2) to TRBJ1-2; unclear D gene. The CDR3 is 13 amino acids. Per germline, CDR1 LGHDT and CDR2 YNNKEL (reference sequence). V was clipped by 5 bases and J by 8 bases, with 15 bases between them. CDR3 loop: CASSSQPRQGYTF. In DNA form, the CDR3 reads TGTGCCAGCAGCTCCCAGCCAAGGCAGGGCTACACCTTC.

Turning to this clone: Other DNA variants within this sample encode the same CDR3. The V and J genes are TRBV18 and TRBJ2-5, with D possibly being TRBD1 (6 bases). V shed 4 bases and J shed 4 bases, with 10 bases lying between them. CDR3 length: 13 amino acids. From germline, CDR1 is KGHSH and CDR2 LQKENI. This CDR3 reads CASSQQGGETQYF. The CDR3 DNA follows: TGTGCCAGCTCACAACAGGGTGGAGAGACCCAGTACTTC.

The chain carries TRBV28 and TRBJ2-5, with unresolved D. The germline V gene encodes CDR1 MDHEN and CDR2 SYDVKM. The V gene lost 7 bases and the J gene lost 1 base, with 10 bases spanning the gap. The CDR3 has 13 amino acids. Here the CDR3 reads CASTVGRQETQYF. CDR3 DNA: TGTGCCAGCACAGTCGGCCGCCAAGAGACCCAGTACTTC.

The chain uses TRBV7-9 and TRBJ1-4; D not certain. The CDR3 has 19 amino acids. V was shortened by 2 bases and J by 2 bases, with 21 bases between the two germline ends. CDR1 SEHNR and CDR2 FQNEAQ come from the germline V gene (reference sequence). The CDR3 sequence is CASSLSYGFVGSTNEKLFF. The CDR3 nucleotides are TGTGCCAGCAGCTTAAGTTACGGTTTTGTGGGTAGTACTAATGAAAAACTGTTTTTT.

The chain employs TRBV7-2 and TRBJ1-1; tentatively, D is TRBD1 (6 bases). CDR3 length equals 14 residues. Trimming pared 4 bases from V and 8 bases from J, leaving 17 bases between. Germline loops: CDR1 SGHTA, CDR2 FQGNSA. CDR3: CASSSGRGPGEAFF. For the CDR3, the DNA is TGTGCCAGCAGCTCAGGCAGGGGTCCCGGGGAAGCTTTCTTT.

The rearrangement joins TRBV4-1 to TRBJ2-1; TRBD1 matches at 8 bases. This CDR3 has 16 residues. The ends lost 6 bases at V and 3 bases at J; junction bases unmatched: 10. CDR1 and CDR2 (germline): MGHRA, YSYEKL. CDR3 loop: CASSPGQGNLYNEQFF. The CDR3 nucleotides are TGCGCCAGCAGTCCTGGACAGGGCAACCTCTACAATGAGCAGTTCTTC.

The chain couples TRBV28 to TRBJ1-6; TRBD1 is a possible D gene (5 bases). This CDR3 contains 15 residues. Trimming took 2 bases from V and 9 from J, leaving 14 bases between them. CDR1 is MDHEN, CDR2 SYDVKM, per germline. The CDR3 coding sequence is TGTGCCAGCAGTTTACAGGCCGGCGGGGGTTCACCCCTCCACTTT. Translated, it gives CASSLQAGGGSPLHF.

This rearrangement joins TRBV12-3 or TRBV12-4 to TRBJ1-1; D unclear. Trimming left V 5 bases short and J 1 base short, with 8 bases between. The CDR3 totals 13 residues. For the CDR3, the DNA is TGTGCCAGCAGTGGGTTTCCGAACACTGAAGCTTTCTTT. Its translation is CASSGFPNTEAFF.

This clone occurred a few times. The chain has TRBV6-2 or TRBV6-3 and TRBJ2-7; D is possibly TRBD2 (7 bases). CDR1 MNHEY and CDR2 SVGEGT come from the germline V gene. Between the trimmed V and J ends, which lost 0 bases and 7 bases, there was a span of 22 bases. The CDR3 spans 17 residues. CDR3 in amino acids: CASSYSSGGPTSKEQYF. The CDR3 DNA reads TGTGCCAGCAGTTACTCGTCCGGGGGGCCTACCTCTAAGGAGCAGTACTTC.

This chain links TRBV11-2 with TRBJ2-4; 9 nucleotides align to TRBD1. The CDR3 is 17 residues long. Germline-derived CDR1 and CDR2 are SGHAT and FQNNGV. The V gene end was trimmed by 1 base and the J gene end by 3 bases; junction bases not matched to a gene: 7. In DNA form, the CDR3 reads TGTGCCAGCAGCTTAGGAGGGACAGGGTATGGCAAAAACATTCAGTACTTC. This codes for CASSLGGTGYGKNIQYF.

The rearrangement links TRBV5-1 to TRBJ2-3, with TRBD2 identical over 9 bases. Losses at the gene ends were 5 bases for V and 4 bases for J; bases not matched to a gene: 8. CDR1 and CDR2 from the germline V gene are SGHRS and YFSETQ. The CDR3 is 15 residues long. CDR3 amino acids: CASSLYSGGADTQYF. The CDR3 DNA is TGCGCCAGCAGTCTATATAGCGGGGGAGCAGATACGCAGTATTTT.

The chain joins TRBV29-1 to TRBJ2-7, with D tentatively TRBD1 (6 bases). This CDR3 has 13 residues. The V end lost 1 base, the J end lost 1 base, and 8 bases lay between the germline ends. Germline V gene sequence: CDR1 SQVTM, CDR2 ANQGSEA. The CDR3 loop reads CSVEVGTSYEQYF. The CDR3 DNA sequence: TGCAGCGTTGAAGTAGGGACATCCTACGAGCAGTACTTC.

The rearrangement joins TRBV3-1 (or the pseudogene TRBV3-2) to TRBJ1-1; possible D gene TRBD1, 6 bases. Looked up from germline, CDR1 is LGHDT and CDR2 is YNNKEL (reference sequence). The CDR3 has 15 residues. Trimming left V 4 bases short and J 4 bases short, with 16 bases between. The CDR3 is CASSRRGLGSTEAFF. CDR3 in DNA: TGTGCCAGCAGCCGTCGGGGGCTGGGATCCACTGAAGCTTTCTTT.

This clone came up once. The rearrangement joins TRBV3-1 (or the pseudogene TRBV3-2) to TRBJ2-7, with D maybe TRBD2 (5 bases). Trimming took 1 base from V and 5 from J, leaving 12 bases between them. The CDR3 has 14 residues. Germline V CDR1 and CDR2: LGHDT, YNNKEL (reference sequence). As DNA, the CDR3 is TGTGCCAGCAGCCAAGGTTCGGGGATAAACGAGCAGTACTTC. Protein: CASSQGSGINEQYF.

The genes are TRBV7-2 and TRBJ2-1; D is ambiguous. In germline, CDR1 is SGHTA, CDR2 FQGNSA. The CDR3 consists of 13 residues. V lost 5 bases and J lost 8, with 13 bases in between. The CDR3 loop is CASSPGSGYEQFF. CDR3 bases: TGTGCCAGCAGCCCTGGGTCGGGCTATGAGCAGTTCTTC.

The chain employs TRBV6-2 or TRBV6-3 and TRBJ2-3; TRBD1 might be the D (5 bases). Deletions cut 0 bases from V and 3 bases from J, with 16 bases between. Germline V CDR1 and CDR2: MNHEY, SVGEGT. This CDR3 has 17 residues. CDR3 DNA sequence: TGTGCCAGCAGTTACTCGACGTTGGGCAGGGTGACAGATACGCAGTATTTT. It specifies CASSYSTLGRVTDTQYF.

V usage is TRBV13 and J usage is TRBJ2-2; perhaps TRBD1 as D (6 bases). V lost 1 base and J 0 bases, leaving 12 bases between the germline ends. Germline-derived CDR1 and CDR2 are PRHDT and FYEKMQ (reference sequence). This CDR3 spans 17 amino acids. CDR3 residues: CASSLVDSDSNTGELFF. The CDR3 nucleotides are TGTGCCAGCAGCTTAGTGGACAGCGACTCGAACACCGGGGAGCTGTTTTTT.

This chain links TRBV27 with TRBJ2-2; 9 nucleotides align to TRBD1. The CDR3 extends over 17 amino acids. CDR1 and CDR2 (germline): MNHEY, SMNVEV (reference sequence). Trimming at V came to 3 bases and at J to 3 bases, leaving 8 bases not matched to a gene. The CDR3 spells CASSFLVGTGYTGELFF. The CDR3, as DNA: TGTGCCAGCAGTTTCCTAGTCGGGACAGGGTACACCGGGGAGCTGTTTTTT.